Below, one T cell receptor beta chain is given with its context. Its cognate antigen is unknown. Sequenced by immunoSEQ multiplex PCR; TCRdb stores in-frame clones only, minus some. The sample contains approximately 35,000 clones, 90% to 95% of which appear only once. The data were obtained in a study of circulating and synovial CD4+ cells in juvenile arthritis. Study-wide findings and caveats: Traditional Vbeta family usage analysis missed the pathogenic-like versus bulk difference. Circulating pathogenic-like lymphocytes shared a substantially higher fraction of CDR3 sequences with synovium than bulk blood.

The CDR3 sequence is 14 residues long. Germline CDR1 is LNHDA and CDR2 is SQIVND (reference sequence). V lost 2 bases to trimming and J lost 2 bases, with 6 bases between them. This chain joins TRBV19 and TRBJ2-2; D unclear. This receptor was identified in a human donor with juvenile idiopathic arthritis. The sample taken for sequencing was CD4+ T cells from blood. CDR3 sequence (DNA): TGTGCCAGTAGTATACAGGAAAACACCGGGGAGCTGTTTTTT. As protein: CASSIQENTGELFF. The full variable domain, rest sourced from reference TRBV19 and TRBJ2-2, is DGGITQSPKYLFRKEGQNVTLSCEQNLNHDAMYWYRQDPGQGLRLIYYSQIVNDFQKGDIAEGYSVSREKKESFPLTVTSAQKNPTAFYLCASSIQENTGELFFGEGSRLTVL.